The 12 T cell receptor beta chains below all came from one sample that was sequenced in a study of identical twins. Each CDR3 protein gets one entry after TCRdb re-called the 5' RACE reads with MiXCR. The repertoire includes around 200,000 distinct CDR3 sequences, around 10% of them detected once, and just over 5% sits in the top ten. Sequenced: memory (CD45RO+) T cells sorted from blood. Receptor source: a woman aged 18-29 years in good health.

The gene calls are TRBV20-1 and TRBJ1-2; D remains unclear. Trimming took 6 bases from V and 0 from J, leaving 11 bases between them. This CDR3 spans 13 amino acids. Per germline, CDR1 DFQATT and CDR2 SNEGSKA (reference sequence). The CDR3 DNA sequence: TGCAGTGCCGAGGGTGGCGCTAACTATGGCTACACCTTC. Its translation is CSAEGGANYGYTF.

The DNA for the CDR3 is TGCAGTGCCAGGGTGGGACAGGGCCAAGAGACCCAGTACTTC. This sequence encodes CSARVGQGQETQYF. The chain carries TRBV20-1 and TRBJ2-5; the match to TRBD1 covers 9 bases. V shed 6 bases, J shed 1 base, and the junction held 6 bases outside the gene matches. Germline CDR1 reads DFQATT; CDR2 reads SNEGSKA (reference sequence). The CDR3 sequence is 14 residues long.

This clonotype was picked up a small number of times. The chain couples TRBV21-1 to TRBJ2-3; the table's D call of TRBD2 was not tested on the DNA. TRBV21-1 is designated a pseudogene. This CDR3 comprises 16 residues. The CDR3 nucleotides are TGTGCCAGGGCACTAGCGGGGGGGCCCGGGTCAGATACGCAGTATTTT. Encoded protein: CARALAGGPGSDTQYF.

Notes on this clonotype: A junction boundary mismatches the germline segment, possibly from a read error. The CDR3 DNA follows: TGTGCCAGCTGCCAGCAGGTAGCGGGGACGCATGGTAGTGAGCAGTTCTTC. It translates to CASCQQVAGTHGSEQFF. This chain connects TRBV3-1 to TRBJ2-1, with TRBD2 identical over 8 bases. Germline V lookup: CDR1 LGHDT, CDR2 YNNKEL (reference sequence). This CDR3 has 17 residues.

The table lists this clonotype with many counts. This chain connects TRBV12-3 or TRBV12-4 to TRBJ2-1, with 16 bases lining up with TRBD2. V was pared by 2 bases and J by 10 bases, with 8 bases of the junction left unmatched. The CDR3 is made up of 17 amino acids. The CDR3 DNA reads TGTGCCAGCAGTTTACAAATCGGGACTAGCGGGAGGGCCGAGCAGTTCTTC. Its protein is CASSLQIGTSGRAEQFF.

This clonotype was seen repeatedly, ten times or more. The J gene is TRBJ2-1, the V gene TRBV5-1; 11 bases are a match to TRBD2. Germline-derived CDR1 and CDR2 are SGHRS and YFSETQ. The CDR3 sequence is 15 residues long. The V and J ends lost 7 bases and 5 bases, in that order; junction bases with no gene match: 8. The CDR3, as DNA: TGCGCCAGCTGCTCCGGGACTAGCGGTCACAATGAGCAGTTCTTC. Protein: CASCSGTSGHNEQFF.

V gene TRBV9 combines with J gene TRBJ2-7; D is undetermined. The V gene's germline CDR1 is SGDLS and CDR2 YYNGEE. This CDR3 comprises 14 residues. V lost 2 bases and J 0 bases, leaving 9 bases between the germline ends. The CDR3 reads CASSVDLSSYEQYF. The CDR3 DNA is TGTGCCAGCAGCGTCGACCTGAGCTCCTACGAGCAGTACTTC.

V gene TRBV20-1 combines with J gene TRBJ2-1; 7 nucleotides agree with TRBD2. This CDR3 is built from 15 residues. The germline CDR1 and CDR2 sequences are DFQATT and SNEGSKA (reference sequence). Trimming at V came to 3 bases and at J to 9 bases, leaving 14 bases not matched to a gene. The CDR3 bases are TGCAGTGCTAGCCCGGCTAGCGGTCTTGAGGGTGAGCAGTTCTTC. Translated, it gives CSASPASGLEGEQFF.

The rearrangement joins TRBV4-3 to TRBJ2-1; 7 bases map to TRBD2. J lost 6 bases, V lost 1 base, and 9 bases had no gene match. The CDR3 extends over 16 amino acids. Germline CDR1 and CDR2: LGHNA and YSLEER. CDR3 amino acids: CASSQAWGGIANEQFF. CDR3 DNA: TGCGCCAGCAGCCAAGCCTGGGGGGGGATCGCCAATGAGCAGTTCTTC.

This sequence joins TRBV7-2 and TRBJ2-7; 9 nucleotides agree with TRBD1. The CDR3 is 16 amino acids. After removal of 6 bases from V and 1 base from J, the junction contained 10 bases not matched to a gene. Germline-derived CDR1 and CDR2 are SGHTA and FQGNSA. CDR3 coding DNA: TGTGCCAGCAGTACCGTGGTGACAGGGGGTTCCTACGAGCAGTACTTC. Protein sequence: CASSTVVTGGSYEQYF.

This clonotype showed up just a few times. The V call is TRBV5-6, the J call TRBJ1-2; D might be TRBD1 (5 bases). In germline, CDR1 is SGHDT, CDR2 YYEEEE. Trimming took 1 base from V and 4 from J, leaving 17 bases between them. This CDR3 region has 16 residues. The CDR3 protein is CASSLRRGMVFYGYTF. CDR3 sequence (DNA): TGTGCCAGCAGCTTGAGGAGGGGAATGGTTTTCTATGGCTACACCTTC.

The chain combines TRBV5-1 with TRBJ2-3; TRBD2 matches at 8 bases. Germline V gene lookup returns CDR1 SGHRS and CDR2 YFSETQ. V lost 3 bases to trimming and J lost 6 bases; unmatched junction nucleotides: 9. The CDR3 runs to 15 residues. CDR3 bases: TGCGCCAGCAGCTCAAATAGCGGGGCGAGGGATACGCAGTATTTT. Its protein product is CASSSNSGARDTQYF.